This TCR beta chain comes out of a study of blood T cell repertoires in COVID-19. Study summary: COVID-19 samples from acute and convalescent phases originated in the United States, Italy and Spain. Sources were T cells, B-cell-depleted T cells, or PBMCs; the material itself was cDNA or gDNA.

Profiled with immunoSEQ multiplex PCR; TCRdb holds only in-frame clones, not every one. The sample yields about 160,000 clones, roughly 90% seen once. With 2 bases clipped from V and 0 bases from J, the junction kept 1 base outside the gene matches. Germline values: CDR1 LNHDA, CDR2 SQIVND (reference sequence). The length of the CDR3 is 15 residues. This TCR derives from a man aged 18 to 30 with acute or convalescent COVID-19. The sequenced sample was peripheral blood. This chain connects TRBV19 to TRBJ1-5, with TRBD1 matching 7 bases. The CDR3 DNA reads TGTGCCAGTAGTATACAGGGGGGTAGCAATCAGCCCCAGCATTTT. Protein sequence: CASSIQGGSNQPQHF.